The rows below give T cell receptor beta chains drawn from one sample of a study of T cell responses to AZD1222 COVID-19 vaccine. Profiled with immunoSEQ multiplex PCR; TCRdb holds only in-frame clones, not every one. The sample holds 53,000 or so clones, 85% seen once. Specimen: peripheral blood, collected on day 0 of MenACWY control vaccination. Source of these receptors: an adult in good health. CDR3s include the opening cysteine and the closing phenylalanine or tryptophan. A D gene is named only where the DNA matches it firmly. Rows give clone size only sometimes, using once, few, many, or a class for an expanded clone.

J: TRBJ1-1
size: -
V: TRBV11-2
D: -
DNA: TGTGCCAGCAGCAAGGGGCAGAACACTGAAGCTTTCTTT
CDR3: CASSKGQNTEAFF

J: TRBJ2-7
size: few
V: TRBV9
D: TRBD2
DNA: TGTGCCAGCAGCATCGATAGCGGGAGCGTTTACGAGCAGTACTTC
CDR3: CASSIDSGSVYEQYF

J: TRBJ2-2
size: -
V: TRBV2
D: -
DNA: TGTGCCAGCAGGAGTAAGGGGATGAACACCGGGGAGCTGTTTTTT
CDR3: CASRSKGMNTGELFF

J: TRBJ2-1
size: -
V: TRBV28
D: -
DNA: TGTGCCAGCAGTTTATGGGGGACCCTCTACAATGAGCAGTTCTTC
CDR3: CASSLWGTLYNEQFF

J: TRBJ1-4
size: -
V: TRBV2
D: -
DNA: TGTGCCAGCAGTGCAAGCGGGGCGTTAAGGGAAAAACTGTTTTTT
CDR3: CASSASGALREKLFF

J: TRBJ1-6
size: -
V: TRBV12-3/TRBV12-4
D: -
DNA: TGTGCCAGCAGATCCTCAGCATCACCCCTCCACTTT
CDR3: CASRSSASPLHF

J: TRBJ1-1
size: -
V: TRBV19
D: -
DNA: TGTGCCAGTAGTATACTGGCATCTGAAGCTTTCTTT
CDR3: CASSILASEAFF

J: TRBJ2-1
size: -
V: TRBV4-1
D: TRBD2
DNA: TGCGCCAGCAGCGCGGGACTAGCGAGATCATATAATGAGCAGTTCTTC
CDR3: CASSAGLARSYNEQFF

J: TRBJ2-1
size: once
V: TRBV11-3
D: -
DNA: TGTGCCAGCAGCTTGGGGCACAGGGAGCAGTTCTTC
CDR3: CASSLGHREQFF

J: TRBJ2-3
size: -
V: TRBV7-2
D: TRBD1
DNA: TGTGCCAGCAGCTTACAGGGGGCAGATACGCAGTATTTT
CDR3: CASSLQGADTQYF

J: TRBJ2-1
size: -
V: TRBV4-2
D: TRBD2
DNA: TGTGCCAGCAGCCAGAGGACTAGCGGGAGCGATGAGCAGTTCTTC
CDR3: CASSQRTSGSDEQFF

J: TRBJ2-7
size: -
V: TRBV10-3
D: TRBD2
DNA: TGTGCCATCAGTGAGTCTCGGGAGGGCCTGGGCGAGCAGTACTTC
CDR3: CAISESREGLGEQYF

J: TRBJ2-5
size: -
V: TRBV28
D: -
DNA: TGTGCCAGCAGCCCCCCGAGGTACCAAGAGACCCAGTACTTC
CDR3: CASSPPRYQETQYF

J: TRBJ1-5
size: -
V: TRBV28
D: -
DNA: TGTGCCAGCAGTTTTGCGGGGGGGGGCAATCAGCCCCAGCATTTT
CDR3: CASSFAGGGNQPQHF

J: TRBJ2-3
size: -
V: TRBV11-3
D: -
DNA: TGTGCCAGCAGCCCAGCAGGGAAAGAAACAGATACGCAGTATTTT
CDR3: CASSPAGKETDTQYF

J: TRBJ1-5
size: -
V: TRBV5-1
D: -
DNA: TGCGCCAGCAGCTTGGACGGACAGCCCCAGCATTTT
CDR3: CASSLDGQPQHF

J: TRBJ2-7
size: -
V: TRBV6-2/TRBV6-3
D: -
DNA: TGTGCCAGCAGTTACTCGAGGCCCCCTGACGTCAGGCAGTACTTC
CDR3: CASSYSRPPDVRQYF

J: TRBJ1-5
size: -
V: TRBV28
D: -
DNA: TGTGCCAGCATGAGGGGTAGCAATCAGCCCCAGCATTTT
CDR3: CASMRGSNQPQHF

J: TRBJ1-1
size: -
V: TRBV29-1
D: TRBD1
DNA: TGCAGCGCCCCGGGACAGGGCCGGGGGACTGAAGCTTTCTTT
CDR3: CSAPGQGRGTEAFF

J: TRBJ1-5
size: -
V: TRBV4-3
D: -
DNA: TGCGCCAGCAGCCAAGATCACTGGCAGGCTTATCAGCCCCAGCATTTT
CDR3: CASSQDHWQAYQPQHF

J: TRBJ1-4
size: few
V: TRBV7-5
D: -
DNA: TGTGCCAGAAGCTGCGCTGGGACAGGGGGAACGGCTAATGAAAAACTGTTTTTT
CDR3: CARSCAGTGGTANEKLFF